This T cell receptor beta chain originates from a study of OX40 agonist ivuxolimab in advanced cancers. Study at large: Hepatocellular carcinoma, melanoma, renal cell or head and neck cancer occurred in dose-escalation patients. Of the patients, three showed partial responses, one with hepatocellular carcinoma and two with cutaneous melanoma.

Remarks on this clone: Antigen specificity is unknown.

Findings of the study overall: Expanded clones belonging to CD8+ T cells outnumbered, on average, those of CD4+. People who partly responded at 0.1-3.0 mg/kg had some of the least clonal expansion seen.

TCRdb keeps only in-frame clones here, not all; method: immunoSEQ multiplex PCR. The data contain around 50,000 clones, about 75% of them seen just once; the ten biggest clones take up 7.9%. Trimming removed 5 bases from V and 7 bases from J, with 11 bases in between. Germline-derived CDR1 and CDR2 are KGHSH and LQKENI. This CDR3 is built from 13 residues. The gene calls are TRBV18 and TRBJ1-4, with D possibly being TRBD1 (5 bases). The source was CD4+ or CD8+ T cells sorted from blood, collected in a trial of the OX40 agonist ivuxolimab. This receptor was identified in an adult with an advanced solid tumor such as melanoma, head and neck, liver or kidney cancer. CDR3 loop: CASSNGDGEKLFF. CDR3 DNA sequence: TGTGCCAGCTCAAACGGGGACGGTGAAAAACTGTTTTTT.